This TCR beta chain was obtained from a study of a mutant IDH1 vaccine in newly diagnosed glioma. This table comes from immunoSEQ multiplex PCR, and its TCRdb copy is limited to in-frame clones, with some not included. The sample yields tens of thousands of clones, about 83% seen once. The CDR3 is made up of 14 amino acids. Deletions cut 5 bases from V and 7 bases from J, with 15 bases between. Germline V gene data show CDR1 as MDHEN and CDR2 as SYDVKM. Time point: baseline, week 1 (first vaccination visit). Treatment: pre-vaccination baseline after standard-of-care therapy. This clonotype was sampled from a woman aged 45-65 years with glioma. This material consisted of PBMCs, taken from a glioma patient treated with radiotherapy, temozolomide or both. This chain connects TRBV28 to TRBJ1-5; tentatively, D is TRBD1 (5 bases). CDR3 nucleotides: TGTGCCAGCAGTCCTCGTGGGGGACGGCAGCCCCAGCATTTT. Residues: CASSPRGGRQPQHF.